This is a list of T cell receptor beta chains from one sample in a study of OX40 agonist ivuxolimab in advanced cancers. Only in-frame clones appear in the TCRdb table, and some are missing; sequencing was by immunoSEQ multiplex PCR. The repertoire has 25,000 to 35,000 clones, approximately 90% of them found once; the top ten carry roughly a tenth. Sequencing used CD4+ or CD8+ T cells sorted from blood, obtained in a trial of the OX40 agonist ivuxolimab. Source of these receptors: an adult with an advanced solid tumor such as melanoma, head and neck, liver or kidney cancer. CDR3s include the opening cysteine and the closing phenylalanine or tryptophan. Fields, in order: D gene, J gene, clone size, V gene, CDR3 protein, CDR3 DNA. The D gene is left open where the match is weak. The size of a clone is reported for some rows only, either as once, few or many, or as a class for expanded clones.

TRBD1,TRBJ2-5,-,TRBV6-5,CASSYAGTASSETQYF,TGTGCCAGCAGTTACGCTGGGACAGCCTCGTCAGAGACCCAGTACTTC
-,TRBJ1-2,-,TRBV7-2,CASSHPGLRDGYTF,TGTGCCAGCAGCCACCCCGGGCTGAGGGATGGCTACACCTTC
TRBD2,TRBJ2-3,-,TRBV5-1,CASSFSSGGTDTQYF,TGCGCCAGCAGCTTTTCTAGCGGAGGCACAGATACGCAGTATTTT
-,TRBJ1-1,-,TRBV19,CASSIGTEAFF,TGTGCCAGTAGTATTGGGACTGAAGCTTTCTTT
-,TRBJ1-1,once,TRBV27,CASRPALNTEAFF,TGTGCCAGCAGACCCGCCTTGAACACTGAAGCTTTCTTT
-,TRBJ1-3,-,TRBV9,CASSAPVSGNTIYF,TGTGCCAGCAGCGCTCCTGTTTCTGGAAACACCATATATTTT
TRBD2,TRBJ2-2,-,TRBV4-3,CASSQDPIGLAGYPKGELFF,TGCGCCAGCAGCCAAGATCCGATCGGACTAGCGGGTTACCCGAAAGGGGAGCTGTTTTTT
-,TRBJ1-2,-,TRBV19,CASTPGIYGYTF,TGTGCCAGCACCCCAGGCATTTATGGCTACACCTTC
-,TRBJ2-7,-,TRBV4-1,CASSLSGSSYEQYF,TGCGCCAGCAGCCTAAGTGGATCGTCCTACGAGCAGTACTTC
TRBD1,TRBJ2-1,-,TRBV7-8,CASSSSLQGQGSGNEQFF,TGTGCCAGCAGCTCATCCCTCCAAGGACAGGGATCGGGCAATGAGCAGTTCTTC
-,TRBJ2-3,-,TRBV19,CASSIGPGSTDTQYF,TGTGCCAGTAGTATAGGGCCAGGATCCACAGATACGCAGTATTTT
-,TRBJ1-1,-,TRBV9,CASSVSSDMTEMNTEAFF,TGTGCCAGCAGCGTTTCAAGCGACATGACGGAGATGAACACTGAAGCTTTCTTT
TRBD1,TRBJ2-5,-,TRBV30,CAWSMGQAGETQYF,TGTGCCTGGAGTATGGGACAGGCAGGAGAGACCCAGTACTTC
-,TRBJ1-1,-,TRBV2,CASSEIGEGRTEAFF,TGTGCCAGCAGTGAAATCGGGGAGGGAAGGACTGAAGCTTTCTTT
-,TRBJ1-6,once,TRBV27,CASSYIKHWPLHF,TGTGCCAGCAGTTACATCAAACACTGGCCCCTCCACTTT
-,TRBJ1-1,-,TRBV5-5,CASSGYGTDTEAFF,TGTGCCAGCAGCGGATACGGGACCGACACTGAAGCTTTCTTT
TRBD2,TRBJ2-1,-,TRBV11-2,CASSPWGLAGGNNEQFF,TGTGCCAGCAGCCCTTGGGGCCTAGCGGGAGGGAACAATGAGCAGTTCTTC
-,TRBJ2-7,-,TRBV18,CASADRGSYEQYF,TGTGCCAGTGCGGACCGGGGAAGCTACGAGCAGTACTTC
TRBD2,TRBJ2-1,-,TRBV7-9,CASSLRAGGMNEQFF,TGTGCCAGCAGCTTAAGAGCGGGGGGGATGAATGAGCAGTTCTTC
-,TRBJ2-7,-,TRBV7-9,CASSSPYEQYF,TGTGCCAGCAGCTCACCTTACGAGCAGTACTTC
-,TRBJ1-5,-,TRBV7-9,CASSLSMRGNQPQHF,TGTGCCAGCAGCTTATCTATGCGCGGGAATCAGCCCCAGCATTTT
TRBD2,TRBJ2-1,-,TRBV30,CAWSVPGTSGSDEQFF,TGTGCCTGGAGTGTCCCCGGGACTAGCGGGAGTGATGAGCAGTTCTTC
-,TRBJ2-1,-,TRBV11-2,CASSLGAAVQFF,TGTGCCAGCAGCTTAGGCGCAGCGGTGCAGTTCTTC
-,TRBJ1-3,-,TRBV9,CASSATRSSGNTIYF,TGTGCCAGCAGCGCGACACGTTCGTCTGGAAACACCATATATTTT
TRBD1,TRBJ2-2,-,TRBV9,CASSASGTGIDGELFF,TGTGCCAGCAGCGCCTCCGGGACAGGGATCGACGGGGAGCTGTTTTTT
TRBD2,TRBJ2-3,-,TRBV27,CASSLHGIAGGEITDTQYF,TGTGCCAGCAGTTTACACGGGATAGCGGGAGGGGAGATCACAGATACGCAGTATTTT
-,TRBJ2-1,few,TRBV9,CASALGGGGSNEQFF,TGTGCCAGCGCGTTGGGAGGAGGGGGTTCCAATGAGCAGTTCTTC
TRBD2,TRBJ2-1,-,TRBV19,CASSMGSGSYNEQFF,TGTGCCAGTAGTATGGGTAGCGGGAGTTACAATGAGCAGTTCTTC
-,TRBJ2-5,-,TRBV7-8,CASSLGSTQYF,TGTGCCAGCAGCTTAGGATCGACCCAGTACTTC
TRBD1,TRBJ2-7,-,TRBV18,CASSQGTGSSYEQYF,TGTGCCAGCTCACAAGGGACAGGGAGCTCCTACGAGCAGTACTTC
TRBD1,TRBJ1-1,-,TRBV27,CASSSHPGGSKSEAFF,TGTGCCAGCAGTTCCCATCCAGGGGGATCTAAATCTGAAGCTTTCTTT
-,TRBJ1-1,-,TRBV19,CASSLGGFTEAFF,TGTGCCAGTAGTCTGGGGGGGTTCACTGAAGCTTTCTTT
TRBD1,TRBJ2-7,-,TRBV14,CASSQATGGLSEQYF,TGTGCCAGCAGCCAAGCGACAGGGGGCTTGAGCGAGCAGTACTTC
-,TRBJ1-6,-,TRBV28,CASSSTLSGFRYNSPLHF,TGTGCCAGCAGTTCCACCTTGTCGGGCTTTCGATATAATTCACCCCTCCACTTT
TRBD1,TRBJ1-1,-,TRBV10-3,CAISGGDRAYGTEAFF,TGTGCCATCAGTGGGGGCGACAGGGCTTACGGCACTGAAGCTTTCTTT
TRBD1,TRBJ2-7,few,TRBV7-9,CASSLNRGPDEQYF,TGTGCCAGCAGCTTGAACAGGGGGCCGGACGAGCAGTACTTC
TRBD1,TRBJ2-7,-,TRBV5-1,CASSTSTGTYEQYF,TGCGCCAGCAGTACCTCGACAGGGACCTACGAGCAGTACTTC
TRBD1,TRBJ1-1,-,TRBV2,CASSRTGTNTEAFF,TGTGCCAGCAGCCGGACAGGGACCAACACTGAAGCTTTCTTT
TRBD1,TRBJ2-7,-,TRBV6-5,CASSYSDRGYEQYF,TGTGCCAGCAGTTATTCGGACAGGGGGTACGAGCAGTACTTC
-,TRBJ1-4,-,TRBV6-5,CASSYVWGDEKLFF,TGTGCCAGCAGTTACGTTTGGGGGGATGAAAAACTGTTTTTT
-,TRBJ2-6,once,TRBV2,CASKGTSGANVLTF,TGTGCCAGCAAAGGGACATCTGGGGCCAACGTCCTGACTTTC
-,TRBJ2-3,-,TRBV7-6,CTSSLSMGSTDTQYF,TGTACCAGCAGCTTAAGTATGGGCAGCACAGATACGCAGTATTTT
-,TRBJ2-3,-,TRBV2,CASSGGWDTSTDTQYF,TGTGCCAGCAGTGGAGGGTGGGACACGTCCACAGATACGCAGTATTTT